This TCR beta chain was identified in a study of cytomegalovirus exposure and HLA in healthy donors. Whole-study results and caveats: One later analysis, an examination of the 100 to 150 validation repertoires, found that first-cohort TCR clusters tended to co-occur in them.

Comments on this clone: Its antigen is undetermined.

The junction had 6 bases not matched to a gene; V was cut back by 0 bases and J by 3 bases. The CDR3 totals 17 residues. Germline V gene lookup returns CDR1 SGDLS and CDR2 YYNGEE. The assay was immunoSEQ multiplex PCR, and TCRdb's table has in-frame clones only and misses some. The sample shows around 190,000 clones, more than 75% of them seen only once. The receptor comes from a woman aged 18-29 years in good health and CMV-seronegative. This chain uses TRBV9 with TRBJ2-2; 9 nucleotides match TRBD1. Sequenced: PBMCs. The CDR3 coding sequence is TGTGCCAGCAGCGTAGACAGGGGGCCAAGGTACACCGGGGAGCTGTTTTTT. Encoded protein: CASSVDRGPRYTGELFF.